This TCR beta chain is drawn from a study of radiotherapy plus CTLA-4 blockade in lung cancer. Study-wide results and limits: Expansion in blood of tumor-derived TCR clones was seen after radiotherapy plus ipilimumab.

As concerns this clone: The antigen is unknown.

Focal radiation and CTLA-4 blockade (ipilimumab) were tested in chemo-refractory metastatic non-small-cell lung cancer patients. Produced via immunoSEQ multiplex PCR; TCRdb's table is partial and in-frame only. The sample shows fewer than 90,000 clones, roughly 87% of them seen only once. V gave up 8 bases and J gave up 0 bases, with 8 bases separating them. The CDR3 spans 13 residues. Germline CDR1 SNHLY, CDR2 FYNNEI. The TCR originated in a human donor with non-small cell lung cancer who had stable disease on radiotherapy plus ipilimumab. The chain recombines TRBV2 with TRBJ1-5; unclear D gene. This specimen consisted of peripheral blood, obtained from a patient treated with radiotherapy plus ipilimumab. For the CDR3, the DNA is TGTGCCAGCTTAGAGGATAGCAATCAGCCCCAGCATTTT. Protein: CASLEDSNQPQHF.